The 8 T cell receptor beta chains below were found in one sample sequenced in a study of blood T cell repertoires in COVID-19. Some clones are missing from TCRdb's copy, which holds only in-frame ones; the method was immunoSEQ multiplex PCR. The top ten hold roughly 7.4% of the sample, which has about 500,000 clones, 85% to 90% seen once. The sample taken for sequencing was peripheral blood. The source of these receptors is a woman aged 45-65 years with COVID-19, enrolled during active disease.

This clone was counted a few times. V usage is TRBV29-1 and J usage is TRBJ1-1; D might be TRBD1 (5 bases). The length of the CDR3 is 12 residues. Trimming left V 6 bases short and J 5 bases short, with 13 bases between. CDR1 SQVTM and CDR2 ANQGSEA come from the germline V gene. CDR3 protein: CSVFREGTEAFF. The CDR3 bases are TGCAGCGTGTTCAGGGAAGGAACTGAAGCTTTCTTT.

This chain links TRBV18 with TRBJ1-1; 9 nucleotides line up with TRBD1. Per the germline V gene, CDR1 is KGHSH and CDR2 is LQKENI. The CDR3 runs to 13 residues. V shed 8 bases and J 4 bases; nucleotides not matched to a gene: 5. The CDR3 is CASARDRVTEAFF. CDR3 DNA sequence: TGTGCCAGCGCCCGGGACAGGGTCACTGAAGCTTTCTTT. Full variable domain (rest looked up from reference TRBV18 and TRBJ1-1): NAGVMQNPRHLVRRRGQEARLRCSPMKGHSHVYWYRQLPEEGLKFMVYLQKENIIDESGMPKERFSAEFPKEGPSILRIQQVVRGDSAAYFCASARDRVTEAFFGQGTRLTVV.

V usage is TRBV19 and J usage is TRBJ1-2, with D unresolved. Per germline, CDR1 LNHDA and CDR2 SQIVND (reference sequence). The CDR3 has 13 residues. The V end was cut by 5 bases, the J end by 5 bases, with 12 bases between. CDR3 nucleotide sequence: TGTGCCAGTAGTCAGAGGTCCATATATGGCTACACCTTC. This codes for CASSQRSIYGYTF.

The J gene is TRBJ1-6, the V gene TRBV21-1; TRBD1 is the table's D call and was not checked against the DNA. TRBV21-1 is noted as a pseudogene. The CDR3 covers 15 residues. CDR3 protein: CASSIPPLSGSPLHF. CDR3 nucleotide sequence: TGTGCCAGCAGCATTCCGCCCCTCTCAGGGTCACCCCTCCACTTT.

The CDR3 region is CASSVGGGRTYEQYF. The CDR3 DNA reads TGTGCCAGCAGCGTAGGCGGGGGCCGAACCTACGAGCAGTACTTC. This chain connects TRBV9 to TRBJ2-7; D perhaps matches TRBD2 (7 bases). V dropped 0 bases and J dropped 2 bases, with 12 bases sitting between them. CDR1 is SGDLS and CDR2 is YYNGEE in the germline V gene. This CDR3 is built from 15 residues.

This clone was seen once. The V call is TRBV6-2 or TRBV6-3, the J call TRBJ2-3; TRBD2 matches at 8 bases. Trimming cost V 4 bases and J 0 bases; bases outside gene matches: 12. The CDR3 has 18 residues. From germline, CDR1 is MNHEY and CDR2 SVGEGT. The CDR3 here is CASSFPQAGVPSTDTQYF. The CDR3 DNA is TGTGCCAGCAGTTTTCCCCAAGCGGGGGTACCTAGCACAGATACGCAGTATTTT.

This chain uses TRBV6-5 with TRBJ1-4; D is perhaps TRBD1 (5 bases). The CDR3 totals 15 residues. Deletions cut 5 bases from V and 5 bases from J, with 15 bases between. Germline loops: CDR1 MNHEY, CDR2 SVGAGI. Here the CDR3 DNA reads TGTGCCAGCAGTAGAGACAGTGGAGGGAATGAAAAACTGTTTTTT. Protein: CASSRDSGGNEKLFF.

The chain links TRBV18 to TRBJ1-4, with 10 nucleotides matching TRBD1. Germline CDR1 and CDR2: KGHSH and LQKENI. The length of the CDR3 is 15 residues. Germline trimming cut 8 bases from V and 5 bases from J; bases unmatched to any gene: 8. The CDR3 DNA is TGTGCCAGCACAAAGGGGACAGGGGTAAATGAAAAACTGTTTTTT. Protein product: CASTKGTGVNEKLFF.